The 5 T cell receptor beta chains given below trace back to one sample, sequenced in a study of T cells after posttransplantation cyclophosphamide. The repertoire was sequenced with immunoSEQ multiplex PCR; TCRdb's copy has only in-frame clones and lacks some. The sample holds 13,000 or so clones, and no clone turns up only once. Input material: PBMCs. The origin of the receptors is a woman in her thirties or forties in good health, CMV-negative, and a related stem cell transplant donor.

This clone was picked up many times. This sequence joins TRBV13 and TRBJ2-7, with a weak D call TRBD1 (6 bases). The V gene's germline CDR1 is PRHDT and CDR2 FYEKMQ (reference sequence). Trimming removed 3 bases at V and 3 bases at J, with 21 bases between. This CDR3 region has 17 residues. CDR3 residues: CASSLDPARGGSYEQYF. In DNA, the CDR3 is TGTGCCAGCAGCTTGGACCCGGCCAGGGGTGGAAGCTACGAGCAGTACTTC. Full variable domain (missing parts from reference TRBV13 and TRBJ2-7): AAGVIQSPRHLIKEKRETATLKCYPIPRHDTVYWYQQGPGQDPQFLISFYEKMQSDKGSIPDRFSAQQFSDYHSELNMSSLELGDSALYFCASSLDPARGGSYEQYFGPGTRLTVT.

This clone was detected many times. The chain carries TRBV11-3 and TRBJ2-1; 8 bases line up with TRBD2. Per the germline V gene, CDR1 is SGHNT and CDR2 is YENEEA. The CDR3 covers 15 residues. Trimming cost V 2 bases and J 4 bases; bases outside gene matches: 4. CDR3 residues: CASSLTGGGYNEQFF. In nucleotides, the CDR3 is TGTGCCAGCAGCTTAACGGGAGGGGGATACAATGAGCAGTTCTTC.

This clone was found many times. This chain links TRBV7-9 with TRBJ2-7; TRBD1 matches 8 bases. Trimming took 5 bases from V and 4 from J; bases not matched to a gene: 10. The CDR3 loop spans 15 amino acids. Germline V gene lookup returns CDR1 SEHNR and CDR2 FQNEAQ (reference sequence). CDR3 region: CASSNSVDRAYEQYF. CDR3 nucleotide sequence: TGTGCCAGCAGCAACTCCGTGGACAGGGCTTACGAGCAGTACTTC.

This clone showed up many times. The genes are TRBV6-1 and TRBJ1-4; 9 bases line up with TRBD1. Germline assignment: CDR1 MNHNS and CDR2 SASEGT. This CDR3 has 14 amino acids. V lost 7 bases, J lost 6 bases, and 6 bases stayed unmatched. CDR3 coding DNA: TGTGCCAGCACTTTGGGGACAGGGCATGAAAAACTGTTTTTT. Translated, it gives CASTLGTGHEKLFF.

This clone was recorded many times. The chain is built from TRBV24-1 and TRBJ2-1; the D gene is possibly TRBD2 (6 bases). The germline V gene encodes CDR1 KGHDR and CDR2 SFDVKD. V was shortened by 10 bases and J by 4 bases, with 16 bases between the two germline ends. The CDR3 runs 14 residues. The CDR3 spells CATSSGFTYNEQFF. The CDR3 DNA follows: TGTGCCACTTCAAGCGGGTTCACATACAATGAGCAGTTCTTC.